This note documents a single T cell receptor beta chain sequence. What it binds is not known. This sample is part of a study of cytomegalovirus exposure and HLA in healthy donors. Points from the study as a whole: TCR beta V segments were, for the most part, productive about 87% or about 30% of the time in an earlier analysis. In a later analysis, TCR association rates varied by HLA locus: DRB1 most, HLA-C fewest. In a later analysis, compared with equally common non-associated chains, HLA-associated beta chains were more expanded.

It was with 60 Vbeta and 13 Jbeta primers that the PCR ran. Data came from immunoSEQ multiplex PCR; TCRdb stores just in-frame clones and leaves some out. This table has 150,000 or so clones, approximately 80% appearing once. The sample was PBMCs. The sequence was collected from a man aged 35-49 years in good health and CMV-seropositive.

The CDR3 DNA sequence: TGTGCCAGCAGCTTTACCTCCGGGACTAGCGGGAGATACCTCTACGAGCAGTACTTC. Its protein product is CASSFTSGTSGRYLYEQYF. The rearrangement uses TRBV7-2 and TRBJ2-7; 14 nucleotides agree with TRBD2. The V gene end was trimmed by 3 bases and the J gene end by 3 bases; junction bases not matched to a gene: 13. This CDR3 is built from 19 residues. Germline CDR1 is SGHTA and CDR2 is FQGNSA.